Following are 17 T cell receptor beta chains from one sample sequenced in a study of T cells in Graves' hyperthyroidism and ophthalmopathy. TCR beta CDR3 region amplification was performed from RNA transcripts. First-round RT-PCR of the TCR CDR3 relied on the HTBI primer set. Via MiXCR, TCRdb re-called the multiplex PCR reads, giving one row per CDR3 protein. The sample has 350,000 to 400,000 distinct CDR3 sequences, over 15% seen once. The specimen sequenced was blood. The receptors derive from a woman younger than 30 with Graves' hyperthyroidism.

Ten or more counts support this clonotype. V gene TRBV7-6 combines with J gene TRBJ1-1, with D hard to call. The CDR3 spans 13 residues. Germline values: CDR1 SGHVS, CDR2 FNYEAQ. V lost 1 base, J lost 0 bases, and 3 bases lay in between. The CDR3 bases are TGTGCCAGCAGCTTAGAGCTGAACACTGAAGCTTTCTTT. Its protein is CASSLELNTEAFF.

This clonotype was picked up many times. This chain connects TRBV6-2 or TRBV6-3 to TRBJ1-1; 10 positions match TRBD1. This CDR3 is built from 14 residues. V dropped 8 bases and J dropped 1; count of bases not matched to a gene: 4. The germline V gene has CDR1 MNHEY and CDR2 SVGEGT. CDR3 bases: TGTGCCAGCCGGGACAGGGGCCGGAACACTGAAGCTTTCTTT. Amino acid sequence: CASRDRGRNTEAFF.

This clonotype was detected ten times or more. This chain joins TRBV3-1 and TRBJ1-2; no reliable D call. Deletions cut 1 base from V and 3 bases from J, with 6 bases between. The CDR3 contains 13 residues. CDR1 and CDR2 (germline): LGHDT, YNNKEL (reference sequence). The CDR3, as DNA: TGTGCCAGCAGCCAAGGTCCTGACTATGGCTACACCTTC. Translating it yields CASSQGPDYGYTF.

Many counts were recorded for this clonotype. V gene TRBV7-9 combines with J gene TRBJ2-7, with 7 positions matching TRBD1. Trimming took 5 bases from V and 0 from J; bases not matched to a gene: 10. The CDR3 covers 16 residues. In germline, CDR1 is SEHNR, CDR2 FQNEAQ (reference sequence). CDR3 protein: CASSRQSRDSSYEQYF. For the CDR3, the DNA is TGTGCCAGCAGCCGTCAAAGCCGGGACAGCTCCTACGAGCAGTACTTC.

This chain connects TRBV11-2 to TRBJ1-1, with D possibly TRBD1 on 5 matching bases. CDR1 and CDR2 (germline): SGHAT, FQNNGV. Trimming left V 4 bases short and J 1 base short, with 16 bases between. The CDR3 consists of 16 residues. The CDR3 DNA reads TGTGCCAGCAGCTCCCTCCCGGCAGGGCCGAACACTGAAGCTTTCTTT. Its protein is CASSSLPAGPNTEAFF.

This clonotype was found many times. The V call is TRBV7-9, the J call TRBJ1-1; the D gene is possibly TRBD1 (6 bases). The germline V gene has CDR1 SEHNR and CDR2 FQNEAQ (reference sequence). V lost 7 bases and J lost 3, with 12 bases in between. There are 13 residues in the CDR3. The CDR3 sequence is CASTSGADTEAFF. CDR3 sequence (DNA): TGTGCCAGCACCTCGGGGGCGGACACTGAAGCTTTCTTT.

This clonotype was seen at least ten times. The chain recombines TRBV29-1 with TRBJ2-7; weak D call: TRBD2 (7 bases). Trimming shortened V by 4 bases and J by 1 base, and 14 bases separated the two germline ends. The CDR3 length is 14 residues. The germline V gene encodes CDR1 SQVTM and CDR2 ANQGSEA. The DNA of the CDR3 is TGCAGCGTTGTAGGGGGGGGCCCTTCCTACGAGCAGTACTTC. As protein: CSVVGGGPSYEQYF.

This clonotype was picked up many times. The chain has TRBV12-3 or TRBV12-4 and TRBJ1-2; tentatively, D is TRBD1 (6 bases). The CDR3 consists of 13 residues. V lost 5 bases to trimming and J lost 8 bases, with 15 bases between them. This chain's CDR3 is CASSPRGASGYTF. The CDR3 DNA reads TGTGCCAGCAGTCCGCGGGGGGCGAGCGGCTACACCTTC.

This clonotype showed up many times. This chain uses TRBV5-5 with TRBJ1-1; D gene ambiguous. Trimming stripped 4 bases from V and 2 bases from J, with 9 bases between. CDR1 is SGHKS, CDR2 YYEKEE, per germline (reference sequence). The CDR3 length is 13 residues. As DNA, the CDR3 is TGTGCCAGCAGCATCGATGAAAACACTGAAGCTTTCTTT. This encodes CASSIDENTEAFF. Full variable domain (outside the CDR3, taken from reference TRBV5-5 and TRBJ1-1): DAGVTQSPTHLIKTRGQQVTLRCSPISGHKSVSWYQQVLGQGPQFIFQYYEKEERGRGNFPDRFSARQFPNYSSELNVNALLLGDSALYLCASSIDENTEAFFGQGTRLTVV.

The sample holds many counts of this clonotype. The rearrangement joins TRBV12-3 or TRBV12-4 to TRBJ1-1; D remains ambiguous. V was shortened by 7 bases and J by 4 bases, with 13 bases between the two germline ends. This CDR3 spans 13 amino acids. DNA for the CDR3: TGTGCCAGCACTACCAGACCCTCCACTGAAGCTTTCTTT. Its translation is CASTTRPSTEAFF.

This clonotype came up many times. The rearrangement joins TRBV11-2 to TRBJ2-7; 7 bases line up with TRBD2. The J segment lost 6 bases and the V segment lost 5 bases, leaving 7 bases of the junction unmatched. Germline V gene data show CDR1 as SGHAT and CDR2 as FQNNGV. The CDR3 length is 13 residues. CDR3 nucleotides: TGTGCCAGCAGCCTCGCGGGGGAGGGCGAGCAGTACTTC. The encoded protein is CASSLAGEGEQYF.

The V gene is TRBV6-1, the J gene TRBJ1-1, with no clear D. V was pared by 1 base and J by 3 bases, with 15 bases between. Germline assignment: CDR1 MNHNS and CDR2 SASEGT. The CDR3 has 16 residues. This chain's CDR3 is CASSEEFTEPYTEAFF. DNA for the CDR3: TGTGCCAGCAGTGAAGAGTTTACAGAGCCATACACTGAAGCTTTCTTT.

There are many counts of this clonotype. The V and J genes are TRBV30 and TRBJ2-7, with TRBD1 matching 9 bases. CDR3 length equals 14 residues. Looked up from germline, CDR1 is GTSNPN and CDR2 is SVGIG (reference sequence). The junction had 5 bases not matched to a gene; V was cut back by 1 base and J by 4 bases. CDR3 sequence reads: CAWSGTGQGYEQYF. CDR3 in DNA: TGTGCCTGGAGTGGCACCGGACAGGGGTACGAGCAGTACTTC.

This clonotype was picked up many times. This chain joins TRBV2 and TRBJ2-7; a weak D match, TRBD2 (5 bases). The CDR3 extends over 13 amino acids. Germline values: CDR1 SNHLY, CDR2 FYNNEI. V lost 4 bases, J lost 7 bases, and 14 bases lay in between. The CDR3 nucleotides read TGTGCCAGCAGTGGCTGGAGCCCGGGGGAGCAGTACTTC. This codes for CASSGWSPGEQYF.

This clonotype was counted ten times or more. The CDR3 spells CASSQFAEQYF. CDR3 coding DNA: TGTGCCAGCAGCCAATTCGCCGAGCAGTACTTC. The V call is TRBV3-1, the J call TRBJ2-7, with D unresolved. The CDR3 is made up of 11 amino acids. Trimming removed 2 bases from V and 6 bases from J, with 5 bases in between. CDR1 is LGHDT, CDR2 YNNKEL, per germline (reference sequence).

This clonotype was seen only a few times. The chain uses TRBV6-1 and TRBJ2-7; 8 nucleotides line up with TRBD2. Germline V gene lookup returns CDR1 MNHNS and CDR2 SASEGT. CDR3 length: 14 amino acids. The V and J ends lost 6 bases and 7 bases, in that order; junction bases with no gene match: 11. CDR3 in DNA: TGTGCCAGCAGGGTAGCGGGACCCCTGGGGGAGCAGTACTTC. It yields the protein CASRVAGPLGEQYF.

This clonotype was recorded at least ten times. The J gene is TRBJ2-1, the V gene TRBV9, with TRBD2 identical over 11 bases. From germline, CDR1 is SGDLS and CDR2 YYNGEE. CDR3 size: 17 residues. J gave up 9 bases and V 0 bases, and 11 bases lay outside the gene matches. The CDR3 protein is CASSVGILAGGPREQFF. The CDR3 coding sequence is TGTGCCAGCAGCGTAGGGATCCTAGCGGGGGGCCCCCGTGAGCAGTTCTTC.